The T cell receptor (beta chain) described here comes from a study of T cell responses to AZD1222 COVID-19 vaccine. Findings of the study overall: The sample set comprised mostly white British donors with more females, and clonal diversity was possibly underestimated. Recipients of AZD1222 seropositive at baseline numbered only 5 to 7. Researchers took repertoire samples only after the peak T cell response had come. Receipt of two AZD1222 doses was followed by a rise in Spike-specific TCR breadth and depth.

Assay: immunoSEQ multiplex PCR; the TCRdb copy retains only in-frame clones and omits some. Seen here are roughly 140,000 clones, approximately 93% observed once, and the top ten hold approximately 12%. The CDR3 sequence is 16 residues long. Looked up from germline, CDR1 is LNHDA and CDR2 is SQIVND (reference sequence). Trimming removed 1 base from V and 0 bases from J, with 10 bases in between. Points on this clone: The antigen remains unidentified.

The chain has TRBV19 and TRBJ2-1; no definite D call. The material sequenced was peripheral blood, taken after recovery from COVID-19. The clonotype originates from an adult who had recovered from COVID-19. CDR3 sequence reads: CASSIGGGSSYNEQFF. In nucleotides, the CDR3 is TGTGCCAGTAGTATAGGCGGCGGAAGCTCCTACAATGAGCAGTTCTTC.